What follows describes a single T cell receptor beta chain. Its matching antigen is unknown. This entry belongs to a study of regulatory and conventional T cells in RAG deficiency. Genomic DNA came from blood conventional CD4+ T cells gated CD25-low CD127-high. Study-wide results and limits: Treg unique TCR beta sequences were 90 to 100-fold fewer in Omenn syndrome and CID/AS patients than controls. In Omenn syndrome, Treg and Tconv repertoires overlapped >85%. Shannon entropy fell and Simpson indices rose in RAG-deficient patients.

The repertoire was sequenced with immunoSEQ multiplex PCR; TCRdb's copy has only in-frame clones and lacks some. Of 30,000 to 40,000 clones listed, 76% are singletons. The CDR3 is 16 residues long. Per the germline V gene, CDR1 is SGHVS and CDR2 is FNYEAQ. J was trimmed by 8 bases and V by 5 bases; bases with no gene match: 10. These same data were also listed under a study on regulatory T cells. That work contributes: The primer mix had 52 TRBV and 13 TRBJ primers. Patient repertoires had restricted TRB V-J pairs and skewed V and J usage, most in Tregs.

This clonotype was sampled from a human donor in good health. V and J are TRBV7-6 and TRBJ2-4; 12 bases match TRBD2. The sequencing input was CD4+ effector T cells sorted from blood. CDR3 protein: CASSTRTSGAIDIQYF. DNA for the CDR3: TGTGCCAGCAGCACCCGGACTAGCGGGGCGATAGACATTCAGTACTTC.